This T cell receptor beta chain was obtained from a study of blood T cell repertoires in COVID-19. A word on this clone: One junction end does not reproduce the germline sequence, and a read error may be involved.

Germline V lookup: CDR1 MNHEY, CDR2 SVGAGI. The CDR3 sequence is 12 residues long. Profiling relied on immunoSEQ multiplex PCR, and the TCRdb table lists in-frame clones only, not all of them. The sample lists tens of thousands of clones, 91% occurring once. This receptor was identified in a man aged 70-80 years with active COVID-19. Sequenced material: peripheral blood. The chain recombines TRBV6-5 with TRBJ2-7; 9 positions agree with TRBD1. Here the CDR3 reads CTSGTGPYEQYF. The DNA of the CDR3 is TGCACCTCCGGGACAGGGCCCTACGAGCAGTACTTC.